A selection of T cell receptor beta chains follows, all from one sample in a study of blood T cell repertoires in COVID-19. Profiling relied on immunoSEQ multiplex PCR, and the TCRdb table lists in-frame clones only, not all of them. The sample includes about 230,000 clones, roughly 87% of them seen just once. Sequencing was performed on PBMCs or T cells enriched from blood (not recorded which). Receptors were obtained from a man aged 25 to 40 who had recovered from COVID-19. CDR3s include the opening cysteine and the closing phenylalanine or tryptophan. Fields, in order: J gene, clone size, D gene, V gene, CDR3 DNA, CDR3 protein. A D gene is named only where the DNA matches it firmly. Size values are once, few and many counts, or a class for expanded clones, and some rows have none.

TRBJ1-2 - - TRBV10-2 TGCGCCAGCTCTGAAATTGCGGGTAGTGGCTACACCTTC CASSEIAGSGYTF
TRBJ2-1 - - TRBV24-1 TGTGCCACCAGTGATCGGTATGAGCAGTTCTTC CATSDRYEQFF
TRBJ2-1 - TRBD1 TRBV5-1 TGCGCCAGCACGCGGACAGGACCTTACAATGAGCAGTTCTTC CASTRTGPYNEQFF
TRBJ2-7 - - TRBV11-2 TGTGCCAGCAGCTTAACATACGAGCAGTACTTC CASSLTYEQYF
TRBJ2-1 - TRBD1 TRBV29-1 TGCAGCGGGGGGGACAGGGGAAGCTCCTACAATGAGCAGTTCTTC CSGGDRGSSYNEQFF
TRBJ1-1 - - TRBV2 TGTGCCAGCAGGGCAGATGCTTCCGGGGGTACTGAAGCTTTCTTT CASRADASGGTEAFF
TRBJ1-4 - TRBD1 TRBV7-9 TGTGCCAGCAGCGTACGGACAGGGCTGGAGGAAAAACTGTTTTTT CASSVRTGLEEKLFF
TRBJ1-5 - TRBD1 TRBV28 TGTGCCAGCAGTTCCTACCTACAGGGGCTTGAGCCCCAGCATTTT CASSSYLQGLEPQHF
TRBJ2-5 - - TRBV9 TGTGCCAGCAGCCCCCCTATCCAAGAGACCCAGTACTTC CASSPPIQETQYF
TRBJ1-6 - TRBD1 TRBV11-2 TGTGCCAGCAGCCCCCACCGGGACAGGGTTTTGTCCTATAATTCACCCCTCCACTTT CASSPHRDRVLSYNSPLHF
TRBJ1-1 - - TRBV9 TGTGCCAGCAGCGGGACTTCGCGCACTGAAGCTTTCTTT CASSGTSRTEAFF
TRBJ2-2 - - TRBV5-1 TGCGCCAGCACCCCAGTTCCCGGGGGGGAGCTGTTTTTT CASTPVPGGELFF
TRBJ1-4 - - TRBV14 TGTGCCAGCAGCCAAGGTATCAGGGCAACTAATGAAAAACTGTTTTTT CASSQGIRATNEKLFF
TRBJ2-7 once TRBD1 TRBV30 TGTGCCTGGACCGGTTTCGAGGGGGCCGAGCAGTACTTC CAWTGFEGAEQYF
TRBJ1-2 - TRBD1 TRBV3-1/TRBV3-2 TGTGCCAGCAGCCAGAGCCCGACAGGGGCGGATGGCTACACCTTC CASSQSPTGADGYTF
TRBJ2-1 - TRBD1 TRBV5-1 TGCGCCAGCAGCGGCAAGGGGGCCTGGGAGCAGTTCTTC CASSGKGAWEQFF
TRBJ2-7 - TRBD2 TRBV20-1 TGCAGCGCTTTGGCGGGGGGCGAGCAGTACTTC CSALAGGEQYF
TRBJ1-5 - - TRBV27 TGTGCCAGCAGTTTAGGGCCCTTGAGTCTCCAGCATTTT CASSLGPLSLQHF
TRBJ1-1 once TRBD1 TRBV28 TGTGCCAGCAGTAAACAGGGGGGGAACACTGAAGCTTTCTTT CASSKQGGNTEAFF
TRBJ2-2 - TRBD2 TRBV9 TGTGCCAGCAGCGTATCAGCGGGAGGATTGGACACCGGGGAGCTGTTTTTT CASSVSAGGLDTGELFF